This T cell receptor beta chain derives from a study of vaccination effects on CD4 cells after COVID-19. Isolating CD4+ T cells followed more than eight days of culture. Every participant took two doses of the BNT162b2 or mRNA-1273 vaccine. This CDR3 comprises 16 residues. Trimming left V 1 base short and J 0 bases short, with 10 bases between. The germline V gene encodes CDR1 MNHNS and CDR2 SASEGT. Assay: immunoSEQ multiplex PCR; the TCRdb copy retains only in-frame clones and omits some. The sample shows 72,000 or so clones, roughly 81% of them seen only once. This clone was recorded a few times. The target antigen is unknown.

The source material was CD4+ T cells from PBMCs cultured without peptide, sampled after COVID-19 vaccination. The TCR comes from a human donor who received a COVID-19 vaccine. J is TRBJ1-3 and V is TRBV6-1; D not certain. This CDR3 reads CASSEGSYLSGNTIYF. Written as DNA, the CDR3 is TGTGCCAGCAGTGAAGGGTCCTATCTCTCTGGAAACACCATATATTTT.